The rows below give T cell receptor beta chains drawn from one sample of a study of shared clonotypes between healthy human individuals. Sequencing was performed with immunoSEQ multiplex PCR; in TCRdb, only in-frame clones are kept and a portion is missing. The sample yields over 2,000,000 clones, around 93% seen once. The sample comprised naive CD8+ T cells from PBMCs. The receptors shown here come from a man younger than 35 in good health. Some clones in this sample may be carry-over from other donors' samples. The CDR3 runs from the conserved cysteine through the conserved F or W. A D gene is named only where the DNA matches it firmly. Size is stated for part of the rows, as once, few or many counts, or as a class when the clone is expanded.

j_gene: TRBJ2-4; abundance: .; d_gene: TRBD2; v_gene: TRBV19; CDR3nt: TGTGCCAGTAGTGCTCGACTAGCGGGTATAGCCAAAAACATTCAGTACTTC; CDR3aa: CASSARLAGIAKNIQYF
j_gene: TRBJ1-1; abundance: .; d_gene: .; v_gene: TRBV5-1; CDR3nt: TGCGCCAGCAGCTTGAGGGACAAGAACACTGAAGCTTTCTTT; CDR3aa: CASSLRDKNTEAFF
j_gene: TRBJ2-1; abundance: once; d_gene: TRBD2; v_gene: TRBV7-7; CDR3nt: TGTGCCAGCAGCTCGGGACTAGCGGGAGGCAATGAGCAGTTCTTC; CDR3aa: CASSSGLAGGNEQFF
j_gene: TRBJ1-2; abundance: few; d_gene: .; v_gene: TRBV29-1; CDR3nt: TGCAGCGTTGAAGATCGGGACTATGGCTACACCTTC; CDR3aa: CSVEDRDYGYTF
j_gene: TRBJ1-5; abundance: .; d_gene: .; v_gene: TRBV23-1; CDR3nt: TGCGCCAGCACTCTACGCGCAGTTACAGTAGAATGGAATCAGCCCCAGCATTTT; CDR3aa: CASTLRAVTVEWNQPQHF
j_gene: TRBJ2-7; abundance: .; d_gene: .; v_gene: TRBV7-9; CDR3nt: TGTGCCAGCAGCCCGCTTGAGTACGAGCAGTACTTC; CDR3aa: CASSPLEYEQYF
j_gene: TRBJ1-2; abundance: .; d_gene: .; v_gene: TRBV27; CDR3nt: TGTGCCAGCAGTTCATCCACGATCCAAGCTAACTATGGCTACACCTTC; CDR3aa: CASSSSTIQANYGYTF
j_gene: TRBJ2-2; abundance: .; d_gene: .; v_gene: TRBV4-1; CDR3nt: TGCGCCAGCAGCCAAGATAAGTTTGTCCCAGCGGCCACGAACACCGGGGAGCTGTTTTTT; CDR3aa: CASSQDKFVPAATNTGELFF
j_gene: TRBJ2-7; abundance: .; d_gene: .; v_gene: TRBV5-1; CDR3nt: TGCGCCAGCAGTTCGCTAGGGTCCGAGCAGTACTTC; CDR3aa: CASSSLGSEQYF
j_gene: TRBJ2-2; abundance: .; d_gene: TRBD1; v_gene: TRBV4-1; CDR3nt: TGCGCCAGCACCTTAATGGGACAGATGAACACCGGGGAGCTGTTTTTT; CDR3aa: CASTLMGQMNTGELFF
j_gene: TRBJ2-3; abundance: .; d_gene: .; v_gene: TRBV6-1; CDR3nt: TGTGCCAGCAGTGACGAAGCGGATACGCAGTATTTT; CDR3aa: CASSDEADTQYF
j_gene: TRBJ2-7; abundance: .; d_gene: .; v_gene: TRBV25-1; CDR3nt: TGTGCCAGCACCCGGGGGCCGACCTCTAGGGAGCAGTACTTC; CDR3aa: CASTRGPTSREQYF
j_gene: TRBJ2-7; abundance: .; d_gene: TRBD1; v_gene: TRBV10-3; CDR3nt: TGTGCCATTGGACAGGATACGTTCTACGAGCAGTACTTC; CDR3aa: CAIGQDTFYEQYF
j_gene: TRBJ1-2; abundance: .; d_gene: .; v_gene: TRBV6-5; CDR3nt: TGTGCCAGCAGTTACCGCTCCGGGGCCCCTGCGGGCTACACCTTC; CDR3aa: CASSYRSGAPAGYTF
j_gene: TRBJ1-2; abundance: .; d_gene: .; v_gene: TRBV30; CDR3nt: TGTGCCTGTAGGGGGGGGTTTGGCTACACCTTC; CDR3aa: CACRGGFGYTF
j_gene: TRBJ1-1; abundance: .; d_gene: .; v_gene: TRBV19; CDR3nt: TGTGCCAGTAGCCCCGGGGGGGGCTCTTGGGCTTTCTTT; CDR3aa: CASSPGGGSWAFF
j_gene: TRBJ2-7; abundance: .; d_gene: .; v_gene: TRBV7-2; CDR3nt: TGTGCCAGCAGTTACCGGGAGCCCTACGAGCAGTACTTC; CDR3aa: CASSYREPYEQYF
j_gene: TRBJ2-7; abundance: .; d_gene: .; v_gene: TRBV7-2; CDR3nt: TGTGCCAGCAGCTTACGGTTTTGGGGGAATGGCTACGAGCAGTACTTC; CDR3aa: CASSLRFWGNGYEQYF
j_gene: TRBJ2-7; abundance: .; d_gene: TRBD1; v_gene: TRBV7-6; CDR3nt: TGTGCCAGCAGCACTAGGACAGGGGGGAATCCTCTTTCCTACGAGCAGTACTTC; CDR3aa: CASSTRTGGNPLSYEQYF
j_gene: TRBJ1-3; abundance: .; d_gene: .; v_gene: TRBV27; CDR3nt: TGTGCCAGCAGTTTATCACCGGGGATTGGAAACACCATATATTTT; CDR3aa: CASSLSPGIGNTIYF
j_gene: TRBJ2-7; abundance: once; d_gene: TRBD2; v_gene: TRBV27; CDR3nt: TGTGCCAGCAGTTTAGTAGCGGGAGCCTACGAGCAGTACTTC; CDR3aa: CASSLVAGAYEQYF
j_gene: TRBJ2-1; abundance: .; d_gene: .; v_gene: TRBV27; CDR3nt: TGTGCCAGCAGTTTAGCGAGAGGCTACAATGAGCAGTTCTTC; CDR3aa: CASSLARGYNEQFF
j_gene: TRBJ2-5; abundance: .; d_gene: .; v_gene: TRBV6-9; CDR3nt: TGTGCCAGCCCAGTGGGCAGGGAACAAGAGACCCAGTACTTC; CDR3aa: CASPVGREQETQYF
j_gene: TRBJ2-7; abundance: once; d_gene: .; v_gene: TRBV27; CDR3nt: TGTGCCAGCAGTCCCTTACCAGATCGCCCGGGGCAGTACTTC; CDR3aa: CASSPLPDRPGQYF
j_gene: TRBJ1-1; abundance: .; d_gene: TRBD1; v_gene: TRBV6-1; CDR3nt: TGTGCCAGCAGTGAGACAGGGGCCGGGTGGGACACTGAAGCTTTCTTT; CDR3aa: CASSETGAGWDTEAFF
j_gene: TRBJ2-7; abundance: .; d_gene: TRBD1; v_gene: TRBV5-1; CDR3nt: TGCGCCAGCAGCCTAGAAAGGGACAGGGCTTACGAGCAGTACTTC; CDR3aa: CASSLERDRAYEQYF
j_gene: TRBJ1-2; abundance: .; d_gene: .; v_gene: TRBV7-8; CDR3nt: TGTGCCAGCAGCCAGAATCGTATCTATGGCTACACCTTC; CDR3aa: CASSQNRIYGYTF
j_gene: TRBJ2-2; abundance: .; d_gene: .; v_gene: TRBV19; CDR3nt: TGTGCCAGTAGTATTTGGGTTCTCACCGGGGAGCTGTTTTTT; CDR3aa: CASSIWVLTGELFF
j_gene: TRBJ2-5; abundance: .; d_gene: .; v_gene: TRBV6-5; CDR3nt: TGTGCCAGCAGTTACTCTTCGACAGGACTCCAAGAGACCCAGTACTTC; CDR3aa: CASSYSSTGLQETQYF
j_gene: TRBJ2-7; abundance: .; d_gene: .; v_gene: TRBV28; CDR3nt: TGTGCCAGCAGTTATGGGACTTTGCAGTACTTC; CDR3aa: CASSYGTLQYF
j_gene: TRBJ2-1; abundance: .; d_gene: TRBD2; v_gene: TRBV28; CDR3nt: TGTGCCAGCAGTTTATGGGGTAGCGGGAGGTTTGGGGATGAGCAGTTCTTC; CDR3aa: CASSLWGSGRFGDEQFF
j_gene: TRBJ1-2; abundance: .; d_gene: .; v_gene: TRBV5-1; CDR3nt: TGCGCCAGCAGCTTGTGGGACGCGGTTGGCTATGGCTACACCTTC; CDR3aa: CASSLWDAVGYGYTF
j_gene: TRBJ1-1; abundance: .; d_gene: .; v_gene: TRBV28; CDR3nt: TGTGCCAGCAGGCTATGGGGAGGGAACACTGAAGCTTTCTTT; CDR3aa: CASRLWGGNTEAFF
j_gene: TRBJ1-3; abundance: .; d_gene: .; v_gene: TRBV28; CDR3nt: TGTGCCAGCAGTTTGCCCCGTGCCTCTGGAAACACCATATATTTT; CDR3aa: CASSLPRASGNTIYF
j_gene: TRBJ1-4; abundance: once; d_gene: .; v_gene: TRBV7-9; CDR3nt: TGTGCCAGCAGCTTAGAAGGCCTCTATAATGAAAAACTGTTTTTT; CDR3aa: CASSLEGLYNEKLFF
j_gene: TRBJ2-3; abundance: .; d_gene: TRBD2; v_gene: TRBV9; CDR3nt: TGTGCCAGCAGCTACTTCGGACTAGCGGGAGTCACAGATACGCAGTATTTT; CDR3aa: CASSYFGLAGVTDTQYF
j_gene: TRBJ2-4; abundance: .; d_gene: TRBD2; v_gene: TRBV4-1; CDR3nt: TGCGCCAGCAGCCAAGAGGGTAGCGGGAGCTGGGTCAAAAACATTCAGTACTTC; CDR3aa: CASSQEGSGSWVKNIQYF
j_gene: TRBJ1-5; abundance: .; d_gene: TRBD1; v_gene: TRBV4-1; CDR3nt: TGCGCCAGCAGCCTCCGACAGGGTTTTAGCAATCAGCCCCAGCATTTT; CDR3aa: CASSLRQGFSNQPQHF
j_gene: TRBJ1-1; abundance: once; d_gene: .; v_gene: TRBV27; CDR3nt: TGTGCCGCCAGTCCAGGGGTGCACACTGAAGCTTTCTTT; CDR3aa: CAASPGVHTEAFF
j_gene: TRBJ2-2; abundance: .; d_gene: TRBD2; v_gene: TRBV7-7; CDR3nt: TGTGCCAGCAGCTTCTCGTCGGGAGGTCGTACCGGGGAGCTGTTTTTT; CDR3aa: CASSFSSGGRTGELFF
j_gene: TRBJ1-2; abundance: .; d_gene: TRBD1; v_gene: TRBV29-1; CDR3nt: TGCAGCGCTGAGGAAGACAGGGGATTTCTCTATGGCTACACCTTC; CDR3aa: CSAEEDRGFLYGYTF
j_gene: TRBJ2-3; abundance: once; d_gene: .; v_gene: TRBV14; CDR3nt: TGTGCCAGCAGCCAAGATAGGGTATTGACAGATACGCAGTATTTT; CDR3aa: CASSQDRVLTDTQYF
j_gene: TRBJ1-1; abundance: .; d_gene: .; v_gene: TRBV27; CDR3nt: TGTGCCAGCAGTTCGCTATGGGAGAACACTGAAGCTTTCTTT; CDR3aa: CASSSLWENTEAFF
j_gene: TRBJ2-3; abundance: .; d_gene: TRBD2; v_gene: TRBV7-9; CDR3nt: TGTGCCAGCAGGGGAGGGACTCTCACAGATACGCAGTATTTT; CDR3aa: CASRGGTLTDTQYF
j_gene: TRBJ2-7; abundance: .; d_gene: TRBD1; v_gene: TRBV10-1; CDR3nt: TGCGCCAGCAGTGACCAAAGGGACAGGGGGTACCCCTACGAGCAGTACTTC; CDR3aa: CASSDQRDRGYPYEQYF
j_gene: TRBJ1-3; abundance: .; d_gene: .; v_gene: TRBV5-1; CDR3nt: TGCGCCAGCAGCTTGGAAGGGAACCTTGGAAACACCATATATTTT; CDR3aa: CASSLEGNLGNTIYF
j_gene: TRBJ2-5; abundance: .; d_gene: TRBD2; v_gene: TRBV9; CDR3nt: TGTGCCAGCAGCGCTCCTCTAGCGGGAGGGCTCGGTAGGGAGACCCAGTACTTC; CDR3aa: CASSAPLAGGLGRETQYF
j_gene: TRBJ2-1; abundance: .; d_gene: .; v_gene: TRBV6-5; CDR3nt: TGTGCCAGCAGTTACACACGGACCAGTGAAGAGCAGTTCTTC; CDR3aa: CASSYTRTSEEQFF
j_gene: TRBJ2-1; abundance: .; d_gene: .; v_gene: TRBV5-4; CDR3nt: TGTGCCAGCAGCCTCCAGGGCTCGGTTATCCCGAATGAGCAGTTCTTC; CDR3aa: CASSLQGSVIPNEQFF
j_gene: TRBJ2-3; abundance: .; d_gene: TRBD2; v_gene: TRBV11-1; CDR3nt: TGTGCCAGCAGCTTGCTAGCGGGAGGGCCATGGGATACGCAGTATTTT; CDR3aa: CASSLLAGGPWDTQYF
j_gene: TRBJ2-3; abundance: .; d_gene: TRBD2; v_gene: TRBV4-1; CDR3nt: TGCGCCAGCAGCCAGAGGACTAGCGGGAGTAACACAGATACGCAGTATTTT; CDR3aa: CASSQRTSGSNTDTQYF
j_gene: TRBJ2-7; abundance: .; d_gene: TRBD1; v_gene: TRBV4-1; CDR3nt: TGCGCCAGCAGCCAAGCCGGGACAGGGTCCTACGAGCAGTACTTC; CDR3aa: CASSQAGTGSYEQYF
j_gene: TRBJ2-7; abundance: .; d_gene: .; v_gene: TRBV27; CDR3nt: TGTGCCAGCAGTTTTACCAGGGTAAAAGACTACGAGCAGTACTTC; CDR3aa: CASSFTRVKDYEQYF
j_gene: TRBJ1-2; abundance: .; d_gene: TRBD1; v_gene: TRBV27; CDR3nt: TGTGCCAGCAGTTTACATTTCGGTCTTGAACAGGGGGCGGAGTATGGCTACACCTTC; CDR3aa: CASSLHFGLEQGAEYGYTF
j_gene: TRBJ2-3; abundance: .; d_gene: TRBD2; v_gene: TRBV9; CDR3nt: TGTGCCAGCAGCGTAGAGGGGCTAGCGGGCCCCACAGATACGCAGTATTTT; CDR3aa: CASSVEGLAGPTDTQYF
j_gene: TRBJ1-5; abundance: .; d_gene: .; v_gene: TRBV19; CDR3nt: TGTGCCAGTAGTATAGCGGCCGGTCTTAGCAATCAGCCCCAGCATTTT; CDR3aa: CASSIAAGLSNQPQHF
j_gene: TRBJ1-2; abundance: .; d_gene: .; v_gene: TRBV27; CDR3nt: .; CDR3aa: CASSTSALNYGYTF
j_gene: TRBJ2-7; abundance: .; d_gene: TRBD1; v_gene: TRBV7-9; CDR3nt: TGTGCCAGCAGCTCCAGGGGGGACAGGGACTACGAGCAGTACTTC; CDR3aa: CASSSRGDRDYEQYF